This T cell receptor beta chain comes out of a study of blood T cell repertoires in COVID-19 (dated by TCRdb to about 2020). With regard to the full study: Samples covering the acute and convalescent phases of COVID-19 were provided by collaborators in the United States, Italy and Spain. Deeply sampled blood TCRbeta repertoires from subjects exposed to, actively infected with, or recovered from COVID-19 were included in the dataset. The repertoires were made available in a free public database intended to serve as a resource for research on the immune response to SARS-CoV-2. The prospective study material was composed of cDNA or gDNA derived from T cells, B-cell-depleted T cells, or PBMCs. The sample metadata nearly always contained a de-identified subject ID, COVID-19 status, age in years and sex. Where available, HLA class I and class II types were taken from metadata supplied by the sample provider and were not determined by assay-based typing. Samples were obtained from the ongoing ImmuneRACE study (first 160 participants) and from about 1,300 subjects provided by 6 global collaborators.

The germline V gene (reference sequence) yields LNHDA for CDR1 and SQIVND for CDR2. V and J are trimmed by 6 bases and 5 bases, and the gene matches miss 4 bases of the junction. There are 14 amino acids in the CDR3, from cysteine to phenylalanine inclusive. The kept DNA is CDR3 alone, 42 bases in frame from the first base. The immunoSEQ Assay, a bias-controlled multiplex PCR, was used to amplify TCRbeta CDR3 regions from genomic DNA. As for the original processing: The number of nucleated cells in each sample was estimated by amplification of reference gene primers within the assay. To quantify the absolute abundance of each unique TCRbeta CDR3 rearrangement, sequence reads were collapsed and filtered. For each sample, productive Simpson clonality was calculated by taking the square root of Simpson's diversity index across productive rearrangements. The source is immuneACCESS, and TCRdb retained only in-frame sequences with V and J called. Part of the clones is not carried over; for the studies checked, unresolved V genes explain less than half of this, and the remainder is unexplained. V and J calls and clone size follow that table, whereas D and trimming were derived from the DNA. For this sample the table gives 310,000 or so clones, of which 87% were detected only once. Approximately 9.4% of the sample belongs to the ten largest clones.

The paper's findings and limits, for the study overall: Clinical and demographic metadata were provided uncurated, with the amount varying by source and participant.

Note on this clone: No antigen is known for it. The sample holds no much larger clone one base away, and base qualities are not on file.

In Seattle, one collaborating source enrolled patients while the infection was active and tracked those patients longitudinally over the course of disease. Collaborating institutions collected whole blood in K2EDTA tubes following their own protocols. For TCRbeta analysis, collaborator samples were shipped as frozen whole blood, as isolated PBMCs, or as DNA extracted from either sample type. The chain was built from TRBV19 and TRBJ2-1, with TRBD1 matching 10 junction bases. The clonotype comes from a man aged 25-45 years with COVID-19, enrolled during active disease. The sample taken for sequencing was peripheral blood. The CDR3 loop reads CASRGTGVNNEQFF. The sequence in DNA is TGTGCCAGTAGGGGGACAGGGGTGAACAATGAGCAGTTCTTC.